This T cell receptor beta chain was obtained from a study of T cell repertoires and HLA-DP antigens. Overall study context: The donors, ranging 18-to-29 to 60-to-69 years, included a couple of males and one female.

Germline V gene lookup returns CDR1 MNHNS and CDR2 SASEGT. V was pared by 3 bases and J by 0 bases, with 9 bases between. CDR3 length: 15 residues. Remarks on this clone: Its antigen is as yet unknown.

The PCR primers covered 54 TRBV and 13 TRBJ segments. Measured with immunoSEQ multiplex PCR; TCRdb has only the in-frame clones, and not every one. The sample includes around 90,000 clones, around 86% seen only once; the top ten take roughly 1.6%. Sequences were obtained from CD4+ T cells from PBMCs. The sequence was collected from a man in his fifties in good health and CMV-seronegative. The genes are TRBV6-1 and TRBJ1-5; unclear D gene. The CDR3 DNA reads TGTGCCAGCAGTGAGGTGCACTATAGCAATCAGCCCCAGCATTTT. It is translated as CASSEVHYSNQPQHF.